This T cell receptor beta chain was recovered during a study of cytomegalovirus exposure and HLA in healthy donors. It was with 60 Vbeta and 13 Jbeta primers that the PCR ran. Measured with immunoSEQ multiplex PCR; TCRdb has only the in-frame clones, and not every one. The data hold 70,000 to 90,000 clones, with 50% to 80% observed a single time. The sample was PBMCs. This receptor was identified in a man in his forties or fifties in good health and CMV-seropositive.

CDR3 residues: CASSEADRAIEKLFF. The CDR3, as DNA: TGTGCCAGCAGTGAAGCGGACAGGGCAATCGAAAAACTGTTTTTT. The rearrangement joins TRBV2 to TRBJ1-4, with TRBD1 identical over 8 bases. The CDR3 is 15 residues long. V shed 0 bases and J 8 bases; nucleotides not matched to a gene: 5. Germline V CDR1 and CDR2: SNHLY, FYNNEI.